The 21 T cell receptor beta chains below all came from one sample that was sequenced in a study of chemoradiotherapy in HPV16-positive cancers. The assay was immunoSEQ multiplex PCR, and TCRdb's table has in-frame clones only and misses some. The sample carries fewer than 40,000 clones, under 80% recorded once. The sample here was blood, taken from a patient who underwent chemoradiotherapy. These receptors originate from a human donor with HPV-associated anogenital cancer.

V and J are TRBV9 and TRBJ1-6; D may be TRBD1 (5 bases). CDR1 is SGDLS, CDR2 YYNGEE, per germline. This CDR3 is 17 amino acids long. Trimming pared 2 bases from V and 10 bases from J, leaving 22 bases between. The CDR3 region is CASSVGPQGGRGSPLHF. The CDR3 DNA follows: TGTGCCAGCAGCGTGGGTCCGCAGGGAGGAAGAGGATCACCCCTCCACTTT.

As concerns this clone: Within the sample, other DNA sequences also encode this same CDR3. The rearrangement joins TRBV7-2 to TRBJ2-5; unclear D gene. The CDR3 has 11 amino acids. Trimming took off 0 bases at V and 4 bases at J, with 0 bases between the two ends. Germline V CDR1 and CDR2: SGHTA, FQGNSA. CDR3 protein: CASSLAETQYF. The CDR3 DNA is TGTGCCAGCAGCTTAGCAGAGACCCAGTACTTC.

The chain recombines TRBV10-3 with TRBJ2-1; maybe TRBD2 (6 bases). V lost 0 bases, J lost 9 bases, and 12 bases lay in between. The CDR3 sequence is 14 residues long. Germline loops: CDR1 ENHRY, CDR2 SYGVKD. The DNA of the CDR3 is TGTGCCATCAGTGAGTCCCACCTGGAGGGTGAGCAGTTCTTC. This sequence encodes CAISESHLEGEQFF.

A word on this clone: Distinct nucleotide sequences in the sample also encode this CDR3. This chain joins TRBV11-2 and TRBJ2-7; 8 nucleotides match TRBD1. V gave up 1 base and J gave up 2 bases; unmatched junction bases: 4. The CDR3 is 15 amino acids. Germline V lookup: CDR1 SGHAT, CDR2 FQNNGV. CDR3 protein: CASSLGTGGTYEQYF. Written as DNA, the CDR3 is TGTGCCAGCAGCTTAGGAACAGGGGGAACCTACGAGCAGTACTTC.

Only a few counts were recorded for this clone. The V call is TRBV28, the J call TRBJ1-1, with D possibly being TRBD1 (5 bases). Trimming removed 5 bases from V and 1 base from J, with 14 bases in between. CDR1 is MDHEN, CDR2 SYDVKM, per germline. This CDR3 has 15 amino acids. CDR3 loop: CASSPGSPKNTEAFF. CDR3 bases: TGTGCCAGCAGTCCAGGGAGCCCTAAGAACACTGAAGCTTTCTTT.

The rearrangement links TRBV12-5 to TRBJ1-1; TRBD1 matches at 9 bases. The CDR3 extends over 13 amino acids. The germline CDR1 and CDR2 sequences are LGHNT and FRNRAP. V shed 7 bases and J 6 bases; nucleotides not matched to a gene: 6. CDR3 nucleotide sequence: TGTGCTAGTGTAGGGACAGGGCGATCTGAAGCTTTCTTT. This codes for CASVGTGRSEAFF.

The rearrangement joins TRBV5-1 to TRBJ2-3, with 7 positions matching TRBD1. This CDR3 is built from 16 residues. Germline V gene lookup returns CDR1 SGHRS and CDR2 YFSETQ. With 7 bases clipped from V and 0 bases from J, the junction kept 11 bases outside the gene matches. CDR3 protein: CASLEGANPSTDTQYF. CDR3 sequence (DNA): TGCGCCAGCCTTGAGGGGGCCAACCCTAGCACAGATACGCAGTATTTT. Using reference TRBV5-1 and TRBJ2-3 for the parts outside the CDR3, the full variable domain is KAGVTQTPRYLIKTRGQQVTLSCSPISGHRSVSWYQQTPGQGLQFLFEYFSETQRNKGNFPGRFSGRQFSNSRSEMNVSTLELGDSALYLCASLEGANPSTDTQYFGPGTRLTVL.

CDR3 nucleotide sequence: TGTGCCAGCAGTTACCTAGCTAACACTGAAGCTTTCTTT. This translates into CASSYLANTEAFF. V gene TRBV6-5 combines with J gene TRBJ1-1; D unclear. The CDR3 runs to 13 residues. Trimming shortened V by 2 bases and J by 2 bases, and 6 bases separated the two germline ends. Germline CDR1 reads MNHEY; CDR2 reads SVGAGI.

CDR3 in amino acids: CASSLDGSGRELFF. The CDR3 bases are TGTGCCAGCAGCTTAGACGGCAGCGGAAGGGAGCTGTTTTTT. The V gene is TRBV7-9, the J gene TRBJ2-2; TRBD2 is a possible D gene (5 bases). V was trimmed by 1 base and J by 9 bases, leaving 12 bases between them. The CDR3 consists of 14 residues. Looked up from germline, CDR1 is SEHNR and CDR2 is FQNEAQ (reference sequence).

This clone showed up just once. The V and J genes are TRBV25-1 and TRBJ1-5; D possibly corresponds to TRBD1 (6 bases). The CDR3 consists of 14 residues. V was clipped by 4 bases and J by 3 bases, with 10 bases between them. Germline CDR1 reads MGHDK; CDR2 reads SYGVNS. CDR3 DNA: TGTGCCAGCAGTGGGGCAGGGGACAATCAGCCCCAGCATTTT. It is translated as CASSGAGDNQPQHF.

The chain joins TRBV11-1 to TRBJ2-7; D remains ambiguous. The CDR3 covers 14 residues. With 1 base removed from V and 0 bases from J, the gap between germline ends came to 7 bases. The germline gives CDR1 SGHAT, CDR2 FQDESV (reference sequence). CDR3: CASSLGFSSYEQYF. CDR3 DNA: TGTGCCAGCAGCTTAGGATTTAGCTCCTACGAGCAGTACTTC. Drawing the rest from reference TRBV11-1 and TRBJ2-7, the complete variable domain is EAEVAQSPRYKITEKSQAVAFWCDPISGHATLYWYRQILGQGPELLVQFQDESVVDDSQLPKDRFSAERLKGVDSTLKIQPAELGDSAMYLCASSLGFSSYEQYFGPGTRLTVT.

The J gene is TRBJ1-5, the V gene TRBV10-3; tentative D call: TRBD1 (5 bases). Germline values: CDR1 ENHRY, CDR2 SYGVKD. Trimming took 11 bases from V and 2 from J, leaving 13 bases between them. The CDR3 has 13 residues. CDR3 amino acids: CASTVGGNQPQHF. The CDR3 bases are TGTGCCTCGACCGTAGGGGGCAATCAGCCCCAGCATTTT.

This clone showed up just a few times. This rearrangement joins TRBV7-3 to TRBJ1-3, with D perhaps matching TRBD1 (5 bases). The CDR3 is made up of 16 amino acids. V was cut by 5 bases and J by 0 bases, with 14 bases left in between. CDR1 and CDR2 from the germline V gene are SGHTA and FQGTGA. CDR3 protein: CASSQGPGYSGNTIYF. In DNA form, the CDR3 reads TGTGCCAGCAGCCAGGGACCTGGCTACTCTGGAAACACCATATATTTT.

Details on this clone: This CDR3 is also generated by other DNA sequences in the sample. The V gene is TRBV7-9, the J gene TRBJ2-1; D unclear. Germline V gene lookup returns CDR1 SEHNR and CDR2 FQNEAQ (reference sequence). Trimming stripped 1 base from V and 6 bases from J, with 4 bases between. The CDR3 extends over 12 amino acids. Here the CDR3 DNA reads TGTGCCAGCAGCTTAGGTGCCAATGAGCAGTTCTTC. This sequence encodes CASSLGANEQFF.

V gene TRBV6-1 combines with J gene TRBJ2-3; D possibly corresponds to TRBD1 (6 bases). V lost 3 bases to trimming and J lost 11 bases, with 18 bases between them. This CDR3 region has 14 residues. Germline CDR1 reads MNHNS; CDR2 reads SASEGT. The chain's CDR3 is CASSDGQLRSGQYF. The CDR3 region has the DNA TGTGCCAGCAGTGACGGACAGCTCCGATCTGGGCAGTATTTT.

This chain uses TRBV7-2 with TRBJ1-6; D is ambiguous. Germline V gene lookup returns CDR1 SGHTA and CDR2 FQGNSA. The V end lost 1 base, the J end lost 4 bases, and 8 bases lay between the germline ends. This CDR3 is 15 amino acids long. CDR3 region: CASSLGRAYNSPLHF. CDR3 bases: TGTGCCAGCAGCTTAGGGAGGGCGTATAATTCACCCCTCCACTTT.

This clone was seen once. The rearrangement links TRBV10-2 to TRBJ1-3; 7 bases line up with TRBD1. Trimming cost V 6 bases and J 0 bases; bases outside gene matches: 5. This CDR3 is built from 15 residues. Germline V gives CDR1 WSHSY, CDR2 SAAADI. The CDR3 sequence is CASRGTANSGNTIYF. The CDR3 DNA is TGCGCCAGCAGGGGGACAGCAAACTCTGGAAACACCATATATTTT.

V is TRBV6-1 and J is TRBJ1-1, with D possibly being TRBD1 (5 bases). V was pared by 3 bases and J by 1 base, with 12 bases between. Germline CDR1 MNHNS, CDR2 SASEGT. The CDR3 sequence is 15 residues long. The CDR3 DNA sequence: TGTGCCAGCAGTGATGGGCAGGGAAGGAACACTGAAGCTTTCTTT. Amino acids: CASSDGQGRNTEAFF.

The CDR3 sequence is CASVLDLAGTDTQYF. For the CDR3, the DNA is TGTGCCAGCGTGTTAGATCTTGCAGGCACAGATACGCAGTATTTT. The chain recombines TRBV2 with TRBJ2-3; no clear D. The CDR3 covers 15 residues. The ends were cut back, 8 bases at V and 1 base at J, with 16 bases in the middle. CDR1 is SNHLY and CDR2 is FYNNEI in the germline V gene.

V gene TRBV4-1 combines with J gene TRBJ2-2; D is uncertain. The V end lost 1 base, the J end lost 7 bases, and 4 bases lay between the germline ends. From germline, CDR1 is MGHRA and CDR2 YSYEKL. The CDR3 has 12 amino acids. The CDR3 sequence is CASSQGVGELFF. The CDR3 DNA reads as TGCGCCAGCAGCCAAGGGGTCGGGGAGCTGTTTTTT.

The chain combines TRBV9 with TRBJ2-1; D remains unclear. The V end lost 2 bases, the J end lost 9 bases, and 15 bases lay between the germline ends. This CDR3 contains 14 residues. CDR1 SGDLS and CDR2 YYNGEE come from the germline V gene. The chain's CDR3 is CASSVIGAQSEQFF. The DNA for the CDR3 is TGTGCCAGCAGCGTCATAGGAGCTCAAAGTGAGCAGTTCTTC. Complete variable domain (other parts from reference TRBV9 and TRBJ2-1): DSGVTQTPKHLITATGQRVTLRCSPRSGDLSVYWYQQSLDQGLQFLIQYYNGEERAKGNILERFSAQQFPDLHSELNLSSLELGDSALYFCASSVIGAQSEQFFGPGTRLTVL.